This T cell receptor (beta chain) was profiled in a study of OX40 agonist ivuxolimab in advanced cancers. This clone appeared a single time. TCRdb's table, derived via immunoSEQ multiplex PCR, lists solely in-frame clones and lacks some. Seen here are some 30,000 clones, 80% to 95% observed once, and the top ten hold about 9.4%. The clonotype comes from an adult with an advanced solid tumor such as melanoma, head and neck, liver or kidney cancer. This specimen consisted of CD4+ or CD8+ T cells sorted from blood, obtained in a trial of the OX40 agonist ivuxolimab.

CDR3 amino acids: CASSLSPDTQYF. In DNA, the CDR3 is TGTGCCAGCAGCTTAAGTCCAGATACGCAGTATTTT. The chain recombines TRBV7-9 with TRBJ2-3; D not resolved. The V gene lost 2 bases and the J gene lost 4 bases, with 4 bases spanning the gap. The CDR3 length is 12 residues. Germline V gives CDR1 SEHNR, CDR2 FQNEAQ (reference sequence).